One sample yielded the 12 T cell receptor beta chains listed below, sequenced in a study of identical twins. TCRdb re-derived calls from the 5' RACE reads in MiXCR, one entry per CDR3 protein. The data hold approximately 890,000 distinct CDR3 sequences, with about 12% observed a single time. The same sample was also used in a study of yellow fever vaccine responses in identical twins.

Sequences were obtained from PBMCs. These receptors came from a woman younger than 35 in good health.

V usage is TRBV10-3 and J usage is TRBJ2-2; D could derive from TRBD1 or TRBD2 (7 bases each). Germline CDR1 and CDR2: ENHRY and SYGVKD. The CDR3 has 14 residues. Trimming left V 5 bases short and J 4 bases short, with 11 bases between. The CDR3 here is CAISSGGATGELFF. The CDR3 region has the DNA TGTGCCATCAGTTCAGGGGGGGCCACCGGGGAGCTGTTTTTT.

CDR3 region: CAISKSGGGNYGTDTQYF. The CDR3 nucleotides read TGTGCCATCAGTAAGAGCGGGGGGGGTAATTACGGCACAGATACGCAGTATTTT. This chain connects TRBV10-3 to TRBJ2-3; 10 nucleotides agree with TRBD2. In germline, CDR1 is ENHRY, CDR2 SYGVKD. Trimming removed 5 bases from V and 1 base from J; junction bases left unmatched: 12. The CDR3 length is 18 residues.

The CDR3 DNA sequence: TGCAGTGCTCATGGGACAGGGGTTAACTATGGCTACACCTTC. Translation: CSAHGTGVNYGYTF. This chain uses TRBV20-1 with TRBJ1-2, with 10 positions matching TRBD1. The CDR3 sequence is 14 residues long. From germline, CDR1 is DFQATT and CDR2 SNEGSKA (reference sequence). V gave up 5 bases and J gave up 1 base; unmatched junction bases: 4.

As concerns this clonotype: At one of its ends the junction is not consistent with the germline gene, which may arise from a read error. This chain joins TRBV27 and TRBJ2-7, with D unclear. Germline loops: CDR1 MNHEY, CDR2 SMNVEV (reference sequence). The CDR3 has 15 residues. CDR3 nucleotide sequence: TGTGCCAGCAGCTATAAAACTCGTGCTACCTACAAGCAGTACTTC. Amino acid sequence: CASSYKTRATYKQYF.

The chain is built from TRBV7-9 and TRBJ1-2, with D unresolved. This CDR3 contains 15 residues. V was clipped by 1 base and J by 2 bases, with 11 bases between them. CDR1 and CDR2 (germline): SEHNR, FQNEAQ (reference sequence). Here the CDR3 DNA reads TGTGCCAGCAGCTTAGTCGGGGTGGCAAACTATGGCTACACCTTC. Its protein product is CASSLVGVANYGYTF.

CDR3 in DNA: TGTGCCAGCTCACGGGGACAGGGAAAGGGCTACGAGCAGTACTTC. It yields the protein CASSRGQGKGYEQYF. V is TRBV18 and J is TRBJ2-7; 9 bases fit TRBD1. CDR1 is KGHSH and CDR2 is LQKENI in the germline V gene. V shed 4 bases and J 3 bases; nucleotides not matched to a gene: 7. The CDR3 loop spans 15 amino acids.

This clonotype was detected a few times. The gene calls are TRBV10-3 and TRBJ1-5; possible D gene TRBD1, 6 bases. The CDR3 is 16 residues long. Germline V gene lookup returns CDR1 ENHRY and CDR2 SYGVKD. The ends were cut back, 3 bases at V and 3 bases at J, with 15 bases in the middle. The CDR3 nucleotides read TGTGCCATCAGTGAACGGGGGGGGGCCAACAATCAGCCCCAGCATTTT. Translation gives CAISERGGANNQPQHF.

This clonotype showed up just a few times. The chain uses TRBV28 and TRBJ2-7; 8 bases align to TRBD2. CDR1 and CDR2 (germline): MDHEN, SYDVKM. The junction had 5 bases not matched to a gene; V was cut back by 3 bases and J by 4 bases. This CDR3 spans 14 amino acids. The CDR3 reads CASSLPGGPYEQYV. In nucleotides, the CDR3 is TGTGCCAGCAGTTTGCCGGGGGGGCCTTACGAGCAGTACGTC.

This clonotype was detected a few times. This chain connects TRBV7-2 to TRBJ2-1; D is ambiguous. Germline CDR1 and CDR2: SGHTA and FQGNSA. The CDR3 covers 14 residues. The V end was cut by 3 bases, the J end by 4 bases, with 10 bases between. CDR3 coding DNA: TGTGCCAGCAGCTTTGGCGGAAAGTACAATGAGCAGTTCTTC. It translates to CASSFGGKYNEQFF.

This clonotype has a handful of counts. This chain links TRBV20-1 with TRBJ1-1; 7 nucleotides match TRBD1. After removal of 2 bases from V and 5 bases from J, the junction contained 11 bases not matched to a gene. The CDR3 loop spans 15 amino acids. Germline CDR1 reads DFQATT; CDR2 reads SNEGSKA (reference sequence). This CDR3 reads CSARPGQALWTEAFF. CDR3 DNA: TGCAGTGCTAGACCAGGACAGGCTCTTTGGACTGAAGCTTTCTTT.

The sample holds many counts of this clonotype. The chain carries TRBV5-1 and TRBJ2-3; TRBD2 aligns across 9 bases. The V gene's germline CDR1 is SGHRS and CDR2 YFSETQ. J was trimmed by 3 bases and V by 0 bases; bases with no gene match: 8. The CDR3 extends over 17 amino acids. The CDR3 spells CASSLADAGGRTDTQYF. CDR3 coding DNA: TGCGCCAGCAGCTTGGCCGATGCGGGGGGGCGAACAGATACGCAGTATTTT.

The rearrangement joins TRBV6-5 to TRBJ2-1, with a tentative D call TRBD2 (5 bases). Germline values: CDR1 MNHEY, CDR2 SVGAGI. The CDR3 is 15 residues long. V lost 0 bases and J lost 5, with 11 bases in between. CDR3 DNA sequence: TGTGCCAGCAGTTACTCAGTAGCGCTAAACAATGAGCAGTTCTTC. This gives the protein CASSYSVALNNEQFF.